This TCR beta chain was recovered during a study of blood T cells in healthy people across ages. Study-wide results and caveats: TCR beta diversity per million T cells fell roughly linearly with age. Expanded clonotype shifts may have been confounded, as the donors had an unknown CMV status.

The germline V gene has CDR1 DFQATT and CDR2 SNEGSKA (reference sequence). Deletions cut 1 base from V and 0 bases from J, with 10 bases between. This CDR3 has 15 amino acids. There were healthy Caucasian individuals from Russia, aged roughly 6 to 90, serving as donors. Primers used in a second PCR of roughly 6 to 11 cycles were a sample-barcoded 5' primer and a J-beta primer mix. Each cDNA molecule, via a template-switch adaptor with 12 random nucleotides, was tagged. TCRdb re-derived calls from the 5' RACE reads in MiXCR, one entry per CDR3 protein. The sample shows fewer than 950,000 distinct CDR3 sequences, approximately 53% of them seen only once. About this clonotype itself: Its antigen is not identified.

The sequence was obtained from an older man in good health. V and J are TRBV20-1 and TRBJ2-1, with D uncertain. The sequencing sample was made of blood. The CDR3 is CSARVIASSYNEQFF. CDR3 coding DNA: TGCAGTGCTAGAGTAATTGCTAGCTCCTACAATGAGCAGTTCTTC.